Listed below are T cell receptor beta chains from one sample, sequenced in a study of cytomegalovirus exposure and HLA in healthy donors. Profiling relied on immunoSEQ multiplex PCR, and the TCRdb table lists in-frame clones only, not all of them. The data contain about 84,000 clones, about three quarters of them singletons. Sequencing input: PBMCs. The receptors here all came from a male donor in good health and CMV-seropositive. The CDR3 runs from the conserved cysteine through the conserved F or W. A D gene is named only where the DNA matches it firmly. For some rows the clone size is stated as once, few or many, or as a class when expanded; others skip it.

NA	NA	TRBV6-1	TRBJ1-4	TGTGCCAGCCGGCCGCCGACGGGGAATGAAAAACTGTTTTTT	CASRPPTGNEKLFF
NA	NA	TRBV7-9	TRBJ2-5	TGTGCCAGCAGCTTAGCACAAACAGCATTACAAGAGACCCAGTACTTC	CASSLAQTALQETQYF
NA	TRBD1	TRBV6-5	TRBJ1-2	TGTGCCAGCAGTTACTCACCACAGGGGGCTGGCTACACCTTC	CASSYSPQGAGYTF
once	NA	TRBV4-2	TRBJ2-7	TGTGCCAGCAGCCAAGGGGTTAGCGCGGGTTACGAGCAGTACTTC	CASSQGVSAGYEQYF
NA	NA	TRBV5-1	TRBJ2-2	TGCGCCAGCAGCTCTAGCCCCGGCACCGGGGAGCTGTTTTTT	CASSSSPGTGELFF
NA	NA	TRBV19	TRBJ2-5	TGTGCCAGTAGAGAGGAGACCCAGTACTTC	CASREETQYF
NA	NA	TRBV2	TRBJ1-1	TGTGCCAGCAGTGACAGGGGCGGCGGTGAAGCTTTCTTT	CASSDRGGGEAFF
few	NA	TRBV28	TRBJ1-2	TGTGCCAGCGGCGGACAGTCGCTGGGTTATGGCTACACCTTC	CASGGQSLGYGYTF
NA	NA	TRBV28	TRBJ1-5	TGTGCCAGTGGCTGGGAGAGCAATCAGCCCCAGCATTTT	CASGWESNQPQHF
NA	TRBD1	TRBV6-1	TRBJ1-2	TGTGCCAGCAGGCCTGACAGGGGACTCTATGGCTACACCTTC	CASRPDRGLYGYTF
few	NA	TRBV21-1	TRBJ2-3	TGTGCCAGCAGCAAAGTTCGGTTTAGCGTTCCAGATACGCAGTATTTT	CASSKVRFSVPDTQYF
NA	TRBD1	TRBV7-2	TRBJ2-7	TGTGCCAGCAGCTGGACAGGGTACGAGCAGTACTTC	CASSWTGYEQYF
NA	TRBD1	TRBV5-1	TRBJ2-1	TGCGCCAGCAGCGCCCTCCCGGGACAGGCCTACAATGAGCAGTTCTTC	CASSALPGQAYNEQFF
NA	TRBD2	TRBV29-1	TRBJ2-1	TGCAGCGTGAGGGGCGCTAGCGGGCTCTACAATGAGCAGTTCTTC	CSVRGASGLYNEQFF
NA	NA	TRBV13	TRBJ2-1	TGTGCCAGCAGCTTAGGGACAGGACCGGTGCCTCTCTCCTACAATGAGCAGTTCTTC	CASSLGTGPVPLSYNEQFF
many	TRBD1	TRBV7-2	TRBJ1-1	TGTGCCAGCAGCTTTGGGGACAGGGGAGGCACTGAAGCTTTCTTT	CASSFGDRGGTEAFF
NA	NA	TRBV28	TRBJ1-5	TGTGCCAGCAGTTTATTAGGCTCGCAGGGCAGTCAGCCCCAGCATTTT	CASSLLGSQGSQPQHF
NA	NA	TRBV6-1	TRBJ2-7	TGTGCCAGCAGGGGAGGCTACGAGCAGTACTTC	CASRGGYEQYF
NA	NA	TRBV7-8	TRBJ2-6	TGTGCCAGCAGCCCCAGCCGGTGGACTCGCTGGGGGGCCAACGTCCTGACTTTC	CASSPSRWTRWGANVLTF
NA	TRBD1	TRBV19	TRBJ2-1	TGTGCCAGTAGTATAGGGACAGGGGGCCTGGAGTTCTTC	CASSIGTGGLEFF
NA	NA	TRBV4-2	TRBJ2-1	TGTGCCAGCAGCCGCGGGGCAGGGAGAAGGATTGACAATGAGCAGTTCTTC	CASSRGAGRRIDNEQFF
NA	TRBD2	TRBV6-5	TRBJ2-1	TGTGCCAGCCGACCGGGAGGGCTCGATGAGCAGTTCTTC	CASRPGGLDEQFF
NA	TRBD2	TRBV5-1	TRBJ2-5	TGCGCCAGCAGGAGCCTTAGCGGGATACCTCAAGAGACCCAGTACTTC	CASRSLSGIPQETQYF
NA	NA	TRBV27	TRBJ2-2	TGTGCCAGCACGTCAAGGGCGGGCAGTAATTTCGCGAACACCGGGGAGCTGTTTTTT	CASTSRAGSNFANTGELFF
NA	TRBD1	TRBV30	TRBJ1-2	TGTGCCTGGAGGAGATCAGGGGGCTTCCCTAGCCACCACTATGGCTACACCTTC	CAWRRSGGFPSHHYGYTF
few	TRBD1	TRBV28	TRBJ1-2	TGTGCCAGCAGTTCTCAGGGGGCGGATCTGTATGGCTACACCTTC	CASSSQGADLYGYTF
NA	TRBD1	TRBV18	TRBJ2-7	TGTGCCAGCTCACCAGTTGTTCAGGGGGCTGACGAGCAGTACTTC	CASSPVVQGADEQYF
NA	TRBD2	TRBV5-1	TRBJ2-7	TGCGCCAGCAGCTCGTATAGCGGGAGCGCTTCCTACGAGCAGTACTTC	CASSSYSGSASYEQYF
NA	TRBD1	TRBV6-1	TRBJ1-1	TGTGCCAGCAGTGAAGCGTCCGGGACAGGGGGCTTAGACACTGAAGCTTTCTTT	CASSEASGTGGLDTEAFF
NA	TRBD1	TRBV28	TRBJ2-7	TGTGCCAGCAGTTTTTCCAGGGGGTTCTACGAGCAGTACTTC	CASSFSRGFYEQYF
few	NA	TRBV5-1	TRBJ1-4	TGCGCCAGCAGCTTGAGCCCCTTCAATGAAAAACTGTTTTTT	CASSLSPFNEKLFF
NA	NA	TRBV15	TRBJ1-3	TGTGCCACCAGTAGAGAACGGGTTGGCTCTGGAAACACCATATATTTT	CATSRERVGSGNTIYF
NA	TRBD1	TRBV28	TRBJ1-5	TGTGCCAGCAGTCCCCGGGGACAGGGTAATCAGCCCCAGCATTTT	CASSPRGQGNQPQHF
NA	TRBD1	TRBV27	TRBJ2-3	TGTGCCAGCAGCCTAGGGGGCGCGGAAGATACGCAGTATTTT	CASSLGGAEDTQYF
NA	TRBD1	TRBV5-1	TRBJ2-1	TGCGCCAGCAGCCCCCGGGACAGCTCCTACAATGAGCAGTTCTTC	CASSPRDSSYNEQFF
NA	TRBD2	TRBV2	TRBJ2-7	TGTGCCAGCAGTGAAGAGGGAGGGTCCTACGAGCAGTACTTC	CASSEEGGSYEQYF
NA	NA	TRBV14	TRBJ1-2	TGTGCCAGCAGCCAATTCCGTTCCGGAGACTATGGCTACACCTTC	CASSQFRSGDYGYTF
NA	NA	TRBV6-6	TRBJ1-3	TGTGCCACCTTGGCAGGAAACACCATATATTTT	CATLAGNTIYF
NA	TRBD1	TRBV19	TRBJ2-4	TGTGCCAGTAGTATAGATCCAGGGGGTAAAAACATTCAGTACTTC	CASSIDPGGKNIQYF
NA	NA	TRBV7-3	TRBJ1-1	TGTGCCAGCAGCTTAAACACAGGCGAGAACACTGAAGCTTTCTTT	CASSLNTGENTEAFF
NA	NA	TRBV5-1	TRBJ1-6	TGCGCCAGCAGCCCGGACTATTCACCCCTCCACTTT	CASSPDYSPLHF
NA	TRBD2	TRBV6-6	TRBJ2-1	TGTGCCATTCGACTAGCTCGCAATGAGCAGTTCTTC	CAIRLARNEQFF
once	NA	TRBV10-3	TRBJ2-2	TGTGCCATCAGTGAGAGGGCGGGCGGAGGGGCCGGGGAGCTGTTTTTT	CAISERAGGGAGELFF
NA	TRBD1	TRBV5-1	TRBJ1-2	TGCGCCAGCAGCTTGGCCGGGACAGGGTCTCTCTCAGGGGGCTACACCTTC	CASSLAGTGSLSGGYTF
NA	NA	TRBV15	TRBJ2-1	TGTGCCACCAGCAGGGGACTCCCCTACAATGAGCAGTTCTTC	CATSRGLPYNEQFF
NA	TRBD2	TRBV7-8	TRBJ2-7	TGTGCCAGCAGCATGCGACTAGCGGGAGACGAGCAGTACTTC	CASSMRLAGDEQYF
medium-sized	NA	TRBV6-4	TRBJ2-1	TGTGCCAGCAGTACCGGTATTGAGAATGAGCAGTTCTTC	CASSTGIENEQFF
NA	NA	TRBV7-2	TRBJ2-3	TGTGCCAGCAGCTTAGGCCACCGGACAGATACGCAGTATTTT	CASSLGHRTDTQYF
few	NA	TRBV30	TRBJ1-5	TGTGCCTGGAGTGAGGGGAGCAATCAGCCCCAGCATTTT	CAWSEGSNQPQHF
NA	TRBD1	TRBV6-5	TRBJ2-7	TGTGCCAGCAGTTACTCGGGCAGGGGGCCGTACGAGCAGTACTTC	CASSYSGRGPYEQYF
few	NA	TRBV21-1	TRBJ2-2	TGTGCCAGCAGCAAAGTGTCGTCCGGGACAGCAAAATACACCGGGGAGCTGTTTTTT	CASSKVSSGTAKYTGELFF